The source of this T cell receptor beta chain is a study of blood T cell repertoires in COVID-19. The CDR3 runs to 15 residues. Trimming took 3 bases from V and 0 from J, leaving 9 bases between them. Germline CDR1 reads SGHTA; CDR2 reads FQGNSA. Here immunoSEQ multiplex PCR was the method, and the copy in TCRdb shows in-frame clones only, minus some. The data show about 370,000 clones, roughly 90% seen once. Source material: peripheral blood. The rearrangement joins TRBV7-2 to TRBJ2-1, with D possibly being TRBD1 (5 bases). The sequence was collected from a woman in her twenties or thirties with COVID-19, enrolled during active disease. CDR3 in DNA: TGTGCCAGCAGCTTTGACAGAAGCTCCTACAATGAGCAGTTCTTC. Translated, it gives CASSFDRSSYNEQFF.